The 8 T cell receptor beta chains presented below share a single source sample, sequenced in a study of OX40 agonist ivuxolimab in advanced cancers. Profiling relied on immunoSEQ multiplex PCR, and the TCRdb table lists in-frame clones only, not all of them. Counted here are tens of thousands of clones, 85% to 90% occurring once; the ten biggest clones make up 0.75% to 0.95%. This specimen consisted of CD4+ or CD8+ T cells sorted from blood, obtained in a trial of the OX40 agonist ivuxolimab. Source of these receptors: an adult with an advanced solid tumor such as melanoma, head and neck, liver or kidney cancer.

V and J are TRBV27 and TRBJ2-2; 9 bases agree with TRBD2. The CDR3 is made up of 15 amino acids. V dropped 5 bases and J dropped 2; count of bases not matched to a gene: 3. Germline V gene lookup returns CDR1 MNHEY and CDR2 SMNVEV (reference sequence). The CDR3 protein is CASSGLAYNTGELFF. In DNA form, the CDR3 reads TGTGCCAGCAGTGGACTAGCGTATAACACCGGGGAGCTGTTTTTT.

J is TRBJ2-7 and V is TRBV5-6, with TRBD1 matching over 9 bases. V lost 1 base and J lost 0; bases outside the gene matches: 2. Looked up from germline, CDR1 is SGHDT and CDR2 is YYEEEE. This CDR3 comprises 15 residues. The CDR3 coding sequence is TGTGCCAGCAGCTTGCGACAGGGGGTCTCCTACGAGCAGTACTTC. Protein: CASSLRQGVSYEQYF.

The V call is TRBV4-2, the J call TRBJ2-1; 13 bases map to TRBD2. The J segment lost 9 bases and the V segment lost 5 bases, leaving 7 bases of the junction unmatched. The CDR3 loop spans 15 amino acids. Germline CDR1 LGHNA, CDR2 YNFKEQ. The CDR3: CASSARLAGGGEQFF. In DNA, the CDR3 is TGTGCCAGCAGCGCGCGACTAGCGGGAGGCGGTGAGCAGTTCTTC.

A note on this clone: In the same sample, other DNA sequences code for this CDR3. The chain couples TRBV28 to TRBJ2-3, with TRBD1 as a possible D gene (5 bases). Between the trimmed V and J ends, which lost 3 bases and 0 bases, there was a span of 7 bases. This CDR3 comprises 14 residues. Germline CDR1 and CDR2: MDHEN and SYDVKM. DNA of the CDR3: TGTGCCAGCAGTTTGGCAGGGAGCACAGATACGCAGTATTTT. The encoded protein is CASSLAGSTDTQYF.

J is TRBJ2-7 and V is TRBV7-2; TRBD1 agrees at 7 bases. J lost 7 bases, V lost 5 bases, and 8 bases had no gene match. The germline CDR1 and CDR2 sequences are SGHTA and FQGNSA. The CDR3 has 13 residues. CDR3: CASSLGQDREQYF. The CDR3 DNA reads TGTGCCAGCAGCCTAGGACAGGACAGGGAGCAGTACTTC.

This chain links TRBV9 with TRBJ2-5; 7 nucleotides align to TRBD2. The CDR3 extends over 17 amino acids. CDR1 and CDR2 (germline): SGDLS, YYNGEE. V lost 3 bases and J lost 5; bases outside the gene matches: 16. The DNA for the CDR3 is TGTGCCAGCAGCGGAAATTCCCTCGTGGGAGGGCGGGAGACCCAGTACTTC. Encoded protein: CASSGNSLVGGRETQYF. Combining the CDR3 with reference TRBV9 and TRBJ2-5 gives the whole variable domain DSGVTQTPKHLITATGQRVTLRCSPRSGDLSVYWYQQSLDQGLQFLIQYYNGEERAKGNILERFSAQQFPDLHSELNLSSLELGDSALYFCASSGNSLVGGRETQYFGPGTRLLVL.

The chain employs TRBV27 and TRBJ2-7, with D possibly being TRBD1 or TRBD2 (5 bases each). CDR1 and CDR2 (germline): MNHEY, SMNVEV (reference sequence). The CDR3 totals 15 residues. The germline V and J ends were trimmed by 5 bases and 4 bases, with 18 bases remaining between them. The CDR3 DNA follows: TGTGCCAGCAGTACGGGGACCGGCTCGTGGTACGAGCAGTACTTC. Protein sequence: CASSTGTGSWYEQYF.

The chain recombines TRBV9 with TRBJ2-3; TRBD2 aligns across 11 bases. Trimming at V came to 4 bases and at J to 5 bases, leaving 9 bases not matched to a gene. Germline CDR1 SGDLS, CDR2 YYNGEE. The CDR3 is 16 amino acids. In DNA form, the CDR3 reads TGTGCCAGCAGCTCCTCGGGTAGCGGGGGGGGAGATACGCAGTATTTT. Translation: CASSSSGSGGGDTQYF.